These 15 T cell receptor beta chains originate from one sample sequenced in a study of early T cells in non-severe SARS-CoV-2 infection. TCRdb redid the calling of the 5' RACE reads with MiXCR, one entry per CDR3 protein. The data hold some 89,000 distinct CDR3 sequences, with 11% observed a single time. The sample in question was whole blood, obtained at baseline. These TCRs come from an adult who was a healthcare worker with PCR-confirmed SARS-CoV-2 infection or an uninfected control (not recorded which).

The genes are TRBV12-3 or TRBV12-4 and TRBJ2-3; D gene uncertain. V lost 6 bases and J 6 bases, leaving 13 bases between the germline ends. The CDR3 length is 13 residues. CDR3 region: CASSSTATDTQYF. The DNA for the CDR3 is TGTGCCAGCAGCTCTACTGCCACCGATACGCAGTATTTT.

In its sample, this clonotype was seen a few times. V gene TRBV19 combines with J gene TRBJ2-1, with TRBD2 matching 14 bases. The junction had 7 bases not matched to a gene; V was cut back by 7 bases and J by 8 bases. The germline gives CDR1 LNHDA, CDR2 SQIVND (reference sequence). This CDR3 comprises 15 residues. The CDR3 DNA follows: TGTGCCAGTACCACGACTAGCGGGAGGGCCGATGAGCAGTTCTTC. It translates to CASTTTSGRADEQFF.

This clonotype was detected a few times. V is TRBV29-1 and J is TRBJ2-3, with 8 bases matching TRBD1. J lost 4 bases, V lost 2 bases, and 8 bases had no gene match. The CDR3 has 15 amino acids. Germline V gene lookup returns CDR1 SQVTM and CDR2 ANQGSEA. The DNA of the CDR3 is TGCAGCGTTGAATGGCGGGACAGGCCCTCAGATACGCAGTATTTT. Amino acids: CSVEWRDRPSDTQYF.

The chain joins TRBV4-1 to TRBJ2-7; no clear D gene. This CDR3 has 13 residues. The ends were cut back, 4 bases at V and 4 bases at J, with 11 bases in the middle. Germline CDR1 MGHRA, CDR2 YSYEKL. CDR3 in amino acids: CASSREDAYEQYF. In DNA form, the CDR3 reads TGCGCCAGCAGCCGAGAGGACGCGTACGAGCAGTACTTC.

There are many counts of this clonotype. The chain is built from TRBV5-4 and TRBJ2-1; weak D call: TRBD1 (5 bases). The CDR3 spans 14 residues. Per germline, CDR1 SGHNT and CDR2 YYREEE (reference sequence). Trimming pared 0 bases from V and 6 bases from J, leaving 10 bases between. CDR3 sequence: CASSLEIDSNEQFF. The CDR3 bases are TGTGCCAGCAGCTTGGAAATCGACAGCAATGAGCAGTTCTTC.

This clonotype occurred once. The V and J genes are TRBV20-1 and TRBJ1-2; 8 nucleotides match TRBD1. V was pared by 5 bases and J by 8 bases, with 4 bases of the junction left unmatched. Germline V gene sequence: CDR1 DFQATT, CDR2 SNEGSKA (reference sequence). CDR3 size: 11 residues. The CDR3 spells CSAPTGDGYTF. DNA of the CDR3: TGCAGTGCTCCGACAGGGGACGGCTACACCTTC.

The J gene is TRBJ2-3, the V gene TRBV5-4; 7 bases are shared with TRBD1. The germline V gene has CDR1 SGHNT and CDR2 YYREEE (reference sequence). The junction had 7 bases not matched to a gene; V was cut back by 2 bases and J by 10 bases. The CDR3 loop spans 13 amino acids. CDR3 sequence (DNA): TGTGCCAGCAGCTTATCGGGACAGACCCCGCAGTATTTT. This gives the protein CASSLSGQTPQYF.

The rearrangement links TRBV7-3 to TRBJ2-1; D might be TRBD2 (5 bases). This CDR3 contains 14 residues. V was cut by 5 bases and J by 2 bases, with 10 bases left in between. The germline V gene has CDR1 SGHTA and CDR2 FQGTGA. This CDR3 reads CASSRDYTYNEQFF. In DNA, the CDR3 is TGTGCCAGCAGCCGAGACTATACCTACAATGAGCAGTTCTTC.

The V and J genes are TRBV25-1 and TRBJ2-3, with D possibly matching TRBD1 (6 bases). Germline V lookup: CDR1 MGHDK, CDR2 SYGVNS. CDR3 length: 16 residues. Trimming stripped 3 bases from V and 2 bases from J, with 15 bases between. The CDR3 nucleotides are TGTGCCAGCAGTGACCTTAGACAGGACCTCACAGATACGCAGTATTTT. Its translation is CASSDLRQDLTDTQYF.

This clonotype was picked up many times. This chain uses TRBV10-2 with TRBJ2-3; 7 nucleotides agree with TRBD2. The CDR3 is 16 residues long. Germline CDR1 WSHSY, CDR2 SAAADI. The V gene end was trimmed by 7 bases and the J gene end by 2 bases; junction bases not matched to a gene: 12. CDR3 sequence: CASKAASGYSTDTQYF. The CDR3 bases are TGCGCCAGCAAAGCCGCTAGCGGATACTCCACAGATACGCAGTATTTT.

In this sample, this clonotype turned up a few times. This sequence joins TRBV3-1 and TRBJ2-1; 7 bases agree with TRBD1. V was clipped by 1 base and J by 0 bases; unmatched bases: 3. Germline CDR1 and CDR2: LGHDT and YNNKEL (reference sequence). The CDR3 is 16 amino acids. The CDR3 DNA reads TGTGCCAGCAGCCAAGGGGGGACAGTCTCCTACAATGAGCAGTTCTTC. This encodes CASSQGGTVSYNEQFF.

The chain joins TRBV19 to TRBJ2-1; 9 bases map to TRBD2. V trimming: 6 bases; J trimming: 5 bases; junction bases outside the gene matches: 11. Germline lookup yields CDR1 LNHDA and CDR2 SQIVND (reference sequence). The CDR3 extends over 16 amino acids. CDR3 bases: TGTGCCAGTAGGAGAGGTGCAGCGGGAGGTGACAATGAGCAGTTCTTC. It yields the protein CASRRGAAGGDNEQFF.

The chain employs TRBV27 and TRBJ2-3; 9 nucleotides agree with TRBD1. This CDR3 comprises 15 residues. J was trimmed by 2 bases and V by 1 base; bases with no gene match: 1. Germline CDR1 MNHEY, CDR2 SMNVEV (reference sequence). The CDR3 reads CASSLWDRVTDTQYF. The CDR3 nucleotides read TGTGCCAGCAGTTTATGGGACAGGGTCACAGATACGCAGTATTTT.

The chain recombines TRBV7-9 with TRBJ2-7, with D perhaps given as TRBD1 or TRBD2 (5 bases each). This CDR3 is 12 amino acids long. V was clipped by 7 bases and J by 2 bases, with 9 bases between them. Per the germline V gene, CDR1 is SEHNR and CDR2 is FQNEAQ (reference sequence). The CDR3 nucleotides are TGTGCCAGCACAAGAGGGGCCTACGAGCAGTACTTC. It encodes CASTRGAYEQYF.

Details on this clonotype: The junction does not match germline at one end; this may be a read error. This chain links TRBV9 with TRBJ2-3, with 8 bases aligning to TRBD2. Germline loops: CDR1 SGDLS, CDR2 YYNGEE. This CDR3 has 16 residues. CDR3 in amino acids: CSSSVESGGYTDTQYF. The CDR3 DNA sequence: TGTTCCAGCAGCGTAGAAAGCGGGGGATACACAGATACGCAGTATTTT.